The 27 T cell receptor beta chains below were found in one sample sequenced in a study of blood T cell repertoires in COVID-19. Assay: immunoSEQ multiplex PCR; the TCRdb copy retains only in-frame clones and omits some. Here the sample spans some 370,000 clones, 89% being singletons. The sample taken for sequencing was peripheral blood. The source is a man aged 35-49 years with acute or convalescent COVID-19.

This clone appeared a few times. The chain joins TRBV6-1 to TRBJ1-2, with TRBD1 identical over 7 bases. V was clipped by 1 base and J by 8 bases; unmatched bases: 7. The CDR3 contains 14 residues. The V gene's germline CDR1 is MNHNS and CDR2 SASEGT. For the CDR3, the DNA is TGTGCCAGCAGTGAAGGGTACAGGGGAGAAGGCTACACCTTC. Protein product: CASSEGYRGEGYTF.

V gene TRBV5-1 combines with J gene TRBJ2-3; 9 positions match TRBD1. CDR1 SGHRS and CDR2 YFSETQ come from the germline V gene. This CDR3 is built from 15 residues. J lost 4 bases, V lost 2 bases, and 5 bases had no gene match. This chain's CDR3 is CASSFYRGRPDTQYF. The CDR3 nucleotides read TGCGCCAGCAGCTTTTACAGGGGGCGCCCAGATACGCAGTATTTT.

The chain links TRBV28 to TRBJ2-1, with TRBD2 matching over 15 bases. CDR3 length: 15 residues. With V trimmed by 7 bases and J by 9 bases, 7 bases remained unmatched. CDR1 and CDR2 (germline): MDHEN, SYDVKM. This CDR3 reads CASTRTSGREGEQFF. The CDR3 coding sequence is TGTGCCAGCACCCGGACTAGCGGGAGGGAGGGTGAGCAGTTCTTC.

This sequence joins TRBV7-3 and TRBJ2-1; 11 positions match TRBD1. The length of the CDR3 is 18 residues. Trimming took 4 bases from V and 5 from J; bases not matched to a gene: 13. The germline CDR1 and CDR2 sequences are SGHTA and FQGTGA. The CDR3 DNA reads TGTGCCAGCAGCTCCCAACCGACCGGACAGGGGGCTCACAATGAGCAGTTCTTC. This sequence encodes CASSSQPTGQGAHNEQFF.

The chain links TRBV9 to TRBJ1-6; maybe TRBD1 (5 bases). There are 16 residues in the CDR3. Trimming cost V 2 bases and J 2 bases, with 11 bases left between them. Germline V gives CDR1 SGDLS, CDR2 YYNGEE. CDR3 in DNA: TGTGCCAGCAGCGTTCAGGGTTCGGCCTATAATTCACCCCTCCACTTT. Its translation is CASSVQGSAYNSPLHF.

In DNA form, the CDR3 reads TGTGCCAGCAGTTCGCAGACAGGGGAAAATGAAAAACTGTTTTTT. The encoded protein is CASSSQTGENEKLFF. This chain joins TRBV6-2 or TRBV6-3 and TRBJ1-4, with TRBD1 identical over 8 bases. This CDR3 is 15 amino acids long. After removal of 4 bases from V and 5 bases from J, the junction contained 6 bases not matched to a gene. The germline V gene has CDR1 MNHEY and CDR2 SVGEGT.

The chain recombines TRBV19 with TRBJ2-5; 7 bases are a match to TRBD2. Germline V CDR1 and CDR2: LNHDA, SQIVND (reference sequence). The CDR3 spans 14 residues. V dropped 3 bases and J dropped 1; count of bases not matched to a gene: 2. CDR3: CASSMGGIQETQYF. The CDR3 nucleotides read TGTGCCAGTAGTATGGGGGGGATCCAAGAGACCCAGTACTTC.

The CDR3 spells CASSLVGVAYEQYF. CDR3 bases: TGTGCCAGCAGTTTAGTCGGGGTGGCCTACGAGCAGTACTTC. The chain uses TRBV27 and TRBJ2-7; tentative D call: TRBD2 (5 bases). The V end lost 2 bases, the J end lost 2 bases, and 10 bases lay between the germline ends. CDR3 length: 14 residues. CDR1 is MNHEY, CDR2 SMNVEV, per germline (reference sequence).

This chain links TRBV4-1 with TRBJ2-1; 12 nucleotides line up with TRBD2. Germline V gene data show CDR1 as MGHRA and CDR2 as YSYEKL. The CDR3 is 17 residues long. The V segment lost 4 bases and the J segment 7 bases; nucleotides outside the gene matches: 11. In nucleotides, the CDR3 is TGCGCCAGCAGCCCCCCCCGGCTAGCGGGGGGGTTGAATGAGCAGTTCTTC. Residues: CASSPPRLAGGLNEQFF.

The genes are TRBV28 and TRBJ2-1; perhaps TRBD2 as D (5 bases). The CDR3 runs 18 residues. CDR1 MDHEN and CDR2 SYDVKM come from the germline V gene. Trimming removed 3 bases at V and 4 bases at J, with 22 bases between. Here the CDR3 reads CASSLLPTRRTQYNEQFF. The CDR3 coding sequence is TGTGCCAGCAGTTTGTTACCCACGCGGAGGACTCAATACAATGAGCAGTTCTTC. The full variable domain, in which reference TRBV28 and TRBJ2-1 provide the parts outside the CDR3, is DVKVTQSSRYLVKRTGEKVFLECVQDMDHENMFWYRQDPGLGLRLIYFSYDVKMKEKGDIPEGYSVSREKKERFSLILESASTNQTSMYLCASSLLPTRRTQYNEQFFGPGTRLTVL.

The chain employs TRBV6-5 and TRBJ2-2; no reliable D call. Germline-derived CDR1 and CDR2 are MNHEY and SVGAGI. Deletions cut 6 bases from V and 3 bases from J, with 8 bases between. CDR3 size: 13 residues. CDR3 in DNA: TGTGCCAGCAGCACTACTCACACCGGGGAGCTGTTTTTT. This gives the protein CASSTTHTGELFF.

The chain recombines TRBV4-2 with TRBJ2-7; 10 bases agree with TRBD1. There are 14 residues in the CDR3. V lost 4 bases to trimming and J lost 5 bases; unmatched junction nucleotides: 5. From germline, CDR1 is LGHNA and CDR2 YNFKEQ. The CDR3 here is CASSLGDRGHEQYF. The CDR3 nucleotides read TGTGCCAGCAGCCTCGGGGACAGGGGTCACGAGCAGTACTTC.

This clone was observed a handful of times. The DNA for the CDR3 is TGTGCCAGCAGTTTATCGGACAGCCAAGAGACCCAGTACTTC. The encoded protein is CASSLSDSQETQYF. This chain uses TRBV28 with TRBJ2-5; tentatively, D is TRBD1 (6 bases). The CDR3 consists of 14 residues. V was pared by 1 base and J by 1 base, with 7 bases between. CDR1 is MDHEN, CDR2 SYDVKM, per germline.

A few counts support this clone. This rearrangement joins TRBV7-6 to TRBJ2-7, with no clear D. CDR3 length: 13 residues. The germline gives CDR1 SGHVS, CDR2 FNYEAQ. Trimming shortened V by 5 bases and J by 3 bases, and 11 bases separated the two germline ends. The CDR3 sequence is CASSTPESYEQYF. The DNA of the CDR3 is TGTGCCAGCAGCACCCCGGAGAGCTACGAGCAGTACTTC. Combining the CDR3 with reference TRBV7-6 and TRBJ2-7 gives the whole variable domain GAGVSQSPRYKVTKRGQDVALRCDPISGHVSLYWYRQALGQGPEFLTYFNYEAQQDKSGLPNDRFSAERPEGSISTLTIQRTEQRDSAMYRCASSTPESYEQYFGPGTRLTVT.

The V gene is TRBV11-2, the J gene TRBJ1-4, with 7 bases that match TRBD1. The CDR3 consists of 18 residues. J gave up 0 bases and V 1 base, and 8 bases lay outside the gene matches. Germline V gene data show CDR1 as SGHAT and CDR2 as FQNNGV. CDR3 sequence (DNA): TGTGCCAGCAGCTTAGGCCCCCCCCAGGGGGCAACTAATGAAAAACTGTTTTTT. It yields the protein CASSLGPPQGATNEKLFF. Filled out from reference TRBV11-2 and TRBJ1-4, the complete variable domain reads EAGVAQSPRYKIIEKRQSVAFWCNPISGHATLYWYQQILGQGPKLLIQFQNNGVVDDSQLPKDRFSAERLKGVDSTLKIQPAKLEDSAVYLCASSLGPPQGATNEKLFFGSGTQLSVL.

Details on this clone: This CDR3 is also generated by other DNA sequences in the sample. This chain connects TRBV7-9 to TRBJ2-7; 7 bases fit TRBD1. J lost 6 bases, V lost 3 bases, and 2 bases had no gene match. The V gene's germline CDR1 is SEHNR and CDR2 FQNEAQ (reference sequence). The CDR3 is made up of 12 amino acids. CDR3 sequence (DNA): TGTGCCAGCAGCTTTACAGGGGCCGAGCAGTACTTC. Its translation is CASSFTGAEQYF.

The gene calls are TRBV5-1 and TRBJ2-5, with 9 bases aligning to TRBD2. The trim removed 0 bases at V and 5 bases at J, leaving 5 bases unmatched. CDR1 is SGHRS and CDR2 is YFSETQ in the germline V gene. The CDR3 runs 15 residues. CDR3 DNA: TGCGCCAGCAGCTTGGGTAGCGGGAGCCGGGAGACCCAGTACTTC. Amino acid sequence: CASSLGSGSRETQYF.

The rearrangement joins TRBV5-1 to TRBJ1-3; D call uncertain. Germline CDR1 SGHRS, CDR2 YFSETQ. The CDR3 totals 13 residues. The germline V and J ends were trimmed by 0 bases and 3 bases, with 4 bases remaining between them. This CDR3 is CASSLANGNTIYF. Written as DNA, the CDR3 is TGCGCCAGCAGCTTGGCCAATGGAAACACCATATATTTT.

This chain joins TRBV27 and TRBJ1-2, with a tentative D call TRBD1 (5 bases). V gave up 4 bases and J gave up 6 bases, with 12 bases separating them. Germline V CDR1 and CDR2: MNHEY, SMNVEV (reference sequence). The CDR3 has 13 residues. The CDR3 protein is CASSWSAGHGYTF. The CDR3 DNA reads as TGTGCCAGCAGTTGGTCGGCAGGGCATGGCTACACCTTC.

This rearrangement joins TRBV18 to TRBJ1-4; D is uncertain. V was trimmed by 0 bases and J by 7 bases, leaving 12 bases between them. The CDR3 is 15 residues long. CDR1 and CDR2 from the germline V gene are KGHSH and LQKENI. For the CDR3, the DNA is TGTGCCAGCTCACCACCTCCCGGGTGGAGTGAAAAACTGTTTTTT. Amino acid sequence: CASSPPPGWSEKLFF.

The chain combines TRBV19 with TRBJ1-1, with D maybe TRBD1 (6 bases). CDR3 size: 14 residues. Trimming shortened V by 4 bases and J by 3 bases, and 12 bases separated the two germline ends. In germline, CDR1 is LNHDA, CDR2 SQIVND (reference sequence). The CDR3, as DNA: TGTGCCAGTAGTACCCGGACAGTTTACACTGAAGCTTTCTTT. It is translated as CASSTRTVYTEAFF.

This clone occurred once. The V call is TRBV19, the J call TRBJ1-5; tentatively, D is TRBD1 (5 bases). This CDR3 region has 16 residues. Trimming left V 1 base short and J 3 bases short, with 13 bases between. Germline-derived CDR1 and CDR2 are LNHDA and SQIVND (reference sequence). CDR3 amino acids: CASSIAGYGVNQPQHF. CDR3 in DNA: TGTGCCAGTAGTATAGCAGGGTATGGGGTCAATCAGCCCCAGCATTTT. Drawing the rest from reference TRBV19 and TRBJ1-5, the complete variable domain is DGGITQSPKYLFRKEGQNVTLSCEQNLNHDAMYWYRQDPGQGLRLIYYSQIVNDFQKGDIAEGYSVSREKKESFPLTVTSAQKNPTAFYLCASSIAGYGVNQPQHFGDGTRLSIL.

As DNA, the CDR3 is TGTGCCAGCAGTTTTGCGGGACGGCACTACGAGCAGTACTTC. Protein: CASSFAGRHYEQYF. The chain uses TRBV27 and TRBJ2-7; D is perhaps TRBD2 (6 bases). The CDR3 loop spans 14 amino acids. The germline gives CDR1 MNHEY, CDR2 SMNVEV (reference sequence). V lost 3 bases to trimming and J lost 3 bases, with 12 bases between them.

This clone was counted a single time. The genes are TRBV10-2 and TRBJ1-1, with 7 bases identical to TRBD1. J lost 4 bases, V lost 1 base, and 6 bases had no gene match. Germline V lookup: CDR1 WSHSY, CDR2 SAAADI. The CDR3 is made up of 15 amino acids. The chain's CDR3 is CASSEWKTGTTEAFF. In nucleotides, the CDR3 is TGCGCCAGCAGTGAGTGGAAGACAGGGACCACTGAAGCTTTCTTT.

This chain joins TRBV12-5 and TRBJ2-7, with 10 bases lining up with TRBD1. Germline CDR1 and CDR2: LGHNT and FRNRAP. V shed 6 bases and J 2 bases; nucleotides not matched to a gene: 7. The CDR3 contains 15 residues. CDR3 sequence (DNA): TGTGCTAGTGGCAAATCAGGGACAGGGGCCTACGAGCAGTACTTC. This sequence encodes CASGKSGTGAYEQYF.

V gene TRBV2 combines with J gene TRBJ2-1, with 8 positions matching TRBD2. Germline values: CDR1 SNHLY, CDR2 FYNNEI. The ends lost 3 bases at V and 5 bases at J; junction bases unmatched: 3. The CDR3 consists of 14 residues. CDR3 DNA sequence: TGTGCCAGCAGTGAGGAACTAGCGGACAATGAGCAGTTCTTC. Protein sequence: CASSEELADNEQFF. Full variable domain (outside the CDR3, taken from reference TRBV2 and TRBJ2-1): EPEVTQTPSHQVTQMGQEVILRCVPISNHLYFYWYRQILGQKVEFLVSFYNNEISEKSEIFDDQFSVERPDGSNFTLKIRSTKLEDSAMYFCASSEELADNEQFFGPGTRLTVL.

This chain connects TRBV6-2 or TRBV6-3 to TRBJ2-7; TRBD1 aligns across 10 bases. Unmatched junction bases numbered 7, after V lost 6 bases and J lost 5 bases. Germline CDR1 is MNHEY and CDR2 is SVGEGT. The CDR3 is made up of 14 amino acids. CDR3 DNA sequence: TGTGCCAGCAGCGAGCCGGACAGGGGGAACGAGCAGTACTTC. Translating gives CASSEPDRGNEQYF.